Listed below are T cell receptor beta chains from one sample, sequenced in a study of cytomegalovirus exposure and HLA in healthy donors. TCRdb keeps only in-frame clones here, not all; method: immunoSEQ multiplex PCR. The table shows approximately 120,000 clones, with roughly a tenth occurring only once. The sample consisted of PBMCs. These receptors all stem from a woman between 18 and 29 years old in good health and CMV-seropositive. Both conserved end residues are part of each CDR3. A D gene is named only where the DNA matches it firmly. Only some rows state a clone size, as once, few, many or a class for expanded clones.

clone_size,d_call,j_call,v_call,cdr3_nt,cdr3_aa
.,.,TRBJ2-5,TRBV4-1,TGCGCCAGCAGCCAAGCTTGGGACTCTCAAGAGACCCAGTACTTC,CASSQAWDSQETQYF
few,.,TRBJ1-1,TRBV7-5,TGTGCCAGAAGCCGGCCCGGGACAGGGGGGAACACTGAAGCTTTCTTT,CARSRPGTGGNTEAFF
.,.,TRBJ1-1,TRBV14,TGTGCCAGCAGCCCTGACAGGCCGGCTTTCTTT,CASSPDRPAFF
.,.,TRBJ1-4,TRBV9,TGTGCCAGCAGCGGCGGAGGCAGCTCAACTAATGAAAAACTGTTTTTT,CASSGGGSSTNEKLFF
.,TRBD1,TRBJ1-2,TRBV6-5,TGTGCCAGCAGCCGACAGGGGGCTGGCTACACCTTC,CASSRQGAGYTF
.,TRBD2,TRBJ2-1,TRBV5-3,TGTGCCAGAAGCTCCGGGACTAGCGGTAATAGCTCCTACAATGAGCAGTTCTTC,CARSSGTSGNSSYNEQFF
few,.,TRBJ2-1,TRBV7-8,TGTGCCAGCACCGAAACTCACTACAATGAGCAGTTCTTC,CASTETHYNEQFF
few,TRBD1,TRBJ1-5,TRBV10-3,TGTGCCATCAGGGGACAGGGTTACGATCAGCCCCAGCATTTT,CAIRGQGYDQPQHF
once,.,TRBJ2-1,TRBV4-2,TGTGCCAGCGGCCAAGATACGGGGGAGCAGTTCTTC,CASGQDTGEQFF
.,.,TRBJ1-3,TRBV9,TGTGCCAGCAGCGCTGCCAGGGAAAACACCATATATTTT,CASSAARENTIYF
many,TRBD1,TRBJ2-3,TRBV6-4,TGTGCCAGCAGTGACGGGACAGGGGGCGCAGATACGCAGTATTTT,CASSDGTGGADTQYF
few,TRBD2,TRBJ2-1,TRBV7-6,TGTGCCAGCAGCCCCGAGGTAGCGGGAGTCCCCGAGCAGTTCTTC,CASSPEVAGVPEQFF
few,TRBD2,TRBJ2-1,TRBV30,TGTGCCTGGAGTGTTAGCGGGAGTATGTTCTTC,CAWSVSGSMFF
few,TRBD1,TRBJ1-3,TRBV30,TGTGCCTGGGCTAGGGGACAGCTCTCTGCTGGAAACACCATATATTTT,CAWARGQLSAGNTIYF
few,TRBD1,TRBJ2-7,TRBV2,TGTGCCAGCAGTGCCCCCGGACAGGGGACGTTCGAGCAGTACTTC,CASSAPGQGTFEQYF
.,TRBD2,TRBJ2-3,TRBV29-1,TGCAGCGACATAGGGAAAGGGGAGGGATATACGCAGTATTTT,CSDIGKGEGYTQYF
few,.,TRBJ1-1,TRBV28,TGTGCCAGCCAGACAGATCCCACTGAAGCTTTCTTT,CASQTDPTEAFF
few,.,TRBJ1-1,TRBV25-1,TGTGCCAGCAGTGAGACCGGCGGGATTTTCTCAAGGAACACTGAAGCTTTCTTT,CASSETGGIFSRNTEAFF
few,.,TRBJ1-2,TRBV5-4,TGTGCCAGCAGCTTGGCCGGAGCCCCTCTCTATGGCTACACCTTC,CASSLAGAPLYGYTF
.,.,TRBJ2-4,TRBV6-6,TGTGCCAGCAGTTACTCCGAACAACGGGGCATTCAGTACTTC,CASSYSEQRGIQYF
few,.,TRBJ2-6,TRBV28,TGTGCCAGCAGGATGGCCGACGTCCTGACTTTC,CASRMADVLTF
.,.,TRBJ2-7,TRBV28,TGTGCCACCTTGACTGGCTCCTACGAGCAGTACTTC,CATLTGSYEQYF
.,.,TRBJ1-1,TRBV5-4,TGTGCCAGCAGCTTGGACGTCGGGATGATGAACACTGAAGCTTTCTTT,CASSLDVGMMNTEAFF
few,.,TRBJ2-2,TRBV9,TGTGCCAGCAGCCTAGGAGGGTCAGGGGAGCTGTTTTTT,CASSLGGSGELFF
few,.,TRBJ1-1,TRBV11-1,TGTGCCAGCAGCCAAGGGGCGATGAACACTGAAGCTTTCTTT,CASSQGAMNTEAFF
.,.,TRBJ2-7,TRBV20-1,TGCAGTGCTACCCAACAGTGGGAGCAGTACTTC,CSATQQWEQYF
few,TRBD1,TRBJ1-5,TRBV5-1,TGCGCCAGCAGCTTTACAGGGGCCGGCCAGCCCCAGCATTTT,CASSFTGAGQPQHF
.,.,TRBJ1-4,TRBV2,TGTGCCAGCAACTTACAGGGCACCGAAAAACTGTTTTTT,CASNLQGTEKLFF
few,TRBD1,TRBJ1-1,TRBV28,TGTGCCAGCAGGACCACAGGGGCTTACACTGAAGCTTTCTTT,CASRTTGAYTEAFF
few,TRBD1,TRBJ1-2,TRBV28,TGTGCCAGCACCTCATGGACAGGGGATGTCCAAACCTTC,CASTSWTGDVQTF
.,TRBD1,TRBJ2-1,TRBV10-3,TGTGCCACCTTTTCCCCACAGGGGCTTTACAATGAGCAGTTCTTC,CATFSPQGLYNEQFF
.,TRBD1,TRBJ2-2,TRBV2,TGTGCCAGCAGTGAACTGTGGGGGACAGGGTTCCCCGGGGAGCTGTTTTTT,CASSELWGTGFPGELFF
few,.,TRBJ1-1,TRBV6-5,TGTGCCAGCAGTTACTACCCGGGGGGCCCTGAAGCTTTCTTT,CASSYYPGGPEAFF
.,TRBD2,TRBJ2-5,TRBV7-2,TGTGCCAGCAGCCCTCCCCTTCCGGGACTACAAGAGACCCAGTACTTC,CASSPPLPGLQETQYF
.,TRBD2,TRBJ2-7,TRBV11-1,TGTGCCAGCAGCGGGGGACTAGCGGGATCCTCCTACGAGCAGTACTTC,CASSGGLAGSSYEQYF
.,.,TRBJ2-3,TRBV14,TGTGCCAGCAGCCCCCTAGGAGGCACAGATACGCAGTATTTT,CASSPLGGTDTQYF
.,TRBD2,TRBJ2-7,TRBV7-8,TGTGCCAGCAGCTTAGAGGCTAGCGGGAGACCCGAGCAGTACTTC,CASSLEASGRPEQYF
.,.,TRBJ1-2,TRBV4-1,TGCGCCAGCAGCTCTACGGGAGTCTATGGCTACACCTTC,CASSSTGVYGYTF
few,TRBD1,TRBJ2-7,TRBV7-9,TGTGCCAGCAGCTTACCCGACAGGGACGTAGGCGAGCAGTACTTC,CASSLPDRDVGEQYF
few,TRBD1,TRBJ2-7,TRBV27,TGTGCCAGCAGTTTGGTTGGACAGGGTATGTACGAGCAGTACTTC,CASSLVGQGMYEQYF
few,TRBD1,TRBJ1-1,TRBV28,TGTGCCAGCAACCAGACAGGGTCGGACACTGAAGCTTTCTTT,CASNQTGSDTEAFF
few,TRBD2,TRBJ2-1,TRBV7-6,TGTGCCAGCAGCCCTACTAGCGTAACGTACAATGAGCAGTTCTTC,CASSPTSVTYNEQFF
.,.,TRBJ2-7,TRBV5-1,TGCGCCCGCAGCTTTGAGGGAACATCCTACGAGCAGTACTTC,CARSFEGTSYEQYF
few,TRBD2,TRBJ2-7,TRBV6-5,TGTGCCAGCAGTTACTCGGCTAGCGGGCAATACGAGCAGTACTTC,CASSYSASGQYEQYF
.,.,TRBJ1-1,TRBV9,TGTGCCAGCAGCGTCACACCTGACAGCCTCACTGAAGCTTTCTTT,CASSVTPDSLTEAFF
few,TRBD2,TRBJ2-3,TRBV5-6,TGTGCCAGCAGCTTGGGGCAACTAGCGGGCACAGATACGCAGTATTTT,CASSLGQLAGTDTQYF
.,.,TRBJ1-2,TRBV9,TGTGCCAGCAGCGTAGATCGGGGGGCGCTCGGCTACACCTTC,CASSVDRGALGYTF
.,TRBD2,TRBJ2-1,TRBV6-6,TGTGCCAGCAGTTACGGGACTAAGGATGAGCAGTTCTTC,CASSYGTKDEQFF
.,TRBD1,TRBJ1-2,TRBV10-3,TGTGCCGGCGGACAGGATAACTATGGCTACACCTTC,CAGGQDNYGYTF
few,.,TRBJ2-5,TRBV11-3,TGTGCCAGCAGCGAGGGAGTTGGAGAGACCCAGTACTTC,CASSEGVGETQYF